This entry concerns a single TCR beta chain. The germline gene is not matched at one end of the junction; a read error may be the cause. As for time point: healthy volunteer bleed at 2 weeks. Before extraction, the whole blood was not fractionated, and total RNA was taken from it. The record originates from a study of human T cells and chemical hapten exposure. TCRdb processed the RACE reads anew with MiXCR; each CDR3 protein has one entry. The repertoire holds roughly 130,000 distinct CDR3 sequences, with roughly 9.5% as singletons. What was sequenced was whole blood. The receptor was derived from a male donor in good health. Some clones in this sample may be carry-over from other donors' samples.

The CDR3 DNA follows: TGTACCAGCAGTAGGTTGAACACTGAAGCTTTCTTT. As protein: CTSSRLNTEAFF. The chain links TRBV6-2 or TRBV6-3 to TRBJ1-1; no definite D call. Germline lookup yields CDR1 MNHEY and CDR2 SVGEGT. CDR3 size: 12 residues.